The 21 T cell receptor beta chains presented below share a single source sample, sequenced in a study of neurological immune-mediated disorders. Time point described: longitudinal time-point 1 (baseline). TCRdb re-analysed the 5' RACE reads in MiXCR, keeping a single row per CDR3 protein. The sample includes some 68,000 distinct CDR3 sequences, roughly 13% of them seen just once. Sequencing was done on a sample of PBMCs. These receptors originate from a female donor with HTLV-1-associated myelopathy (HAM/TSP).

This clonotype was observed at least ten times. The chain is built from TRBV5-5 and TRBJ1-1; D gene unclear. The germline gives CDR1 SGHKS, CDR2 YYEKEE (reference sequence). The CDR3 has 13 amino acids. V lost 4 bases to trimming and J lost 0 bases, with 7 bases between them. The CDR3 DNA is TGTGCCAGCAGCCAACTTATGAACACTGAAGCTTTCTTT. Translation: CASSQLMNTEAFF.

This clonotype was observed at least ten times. The V gene is TRBV5-6, the J gene TRBJ2-1, with TRBD2 matching 9 bases. Germline V gene lookup returns CDR1 SGHDT and CDR2 YYEEEE. Unmatched junction bases numbered 6, after V lost 3 bases and J lost 5 bases. The CDR3 runs 15 residues. CDR3 region: CASSSRLAANNEQFF. The CDR3 DNA is TGTGCCAGCAGCTCCCGACTAGCGGCAAACAATGAGCAGTTCTTC.

The chain employs TRBV5-1 and TRBJ2-1; TRBD2 agrees at 12 bases. The CDR3 has 16 amino acids. The germline gives CDR1 SGHRS, CDR2 YFSETQ. V trimming: 4 bases; J trimming: 8 bases; junction bases outside the gene matches: 10. In DNA form, the CDR3 reads TGCGCCAGCAGCCTGTCGTCTAGCGGGGGGGCGGATGAGCAGTTCTTC. Translation gives CASSLSSSGGADEQFF.

This clonotype occurred many times. The chain couples TRBV5-1 to TRBJ2-7; 9 bases agree with TRBD1. CDR3 length equals 16 residues. The V gene end was trimmed by 0 bases and the J gene end by 3 bases; junction bases not matched to a gene: 7. Germline CDR1 is SGHRS and CDR2 is YFSETQ. CDR3 bases: TGCGCCAGCAGCTTGGCCCCGGGACAGGGACTCTACGAGCAGTACTTC. Its protein product is CASSLAPGQGLYEQYF.

This clonotype was detected many times. The rearrangement links TRBV27 to TRBJ2-7; D not resolved. There are 11 residues in the CDR3. Trimming took off 4 bases at V and 7 bases at J, with 8 bases between the two ends. Germline CDR1 reads MNHEY; CDR2 reads SMNVEV (reference sequence). The CDR3 is CASSSPTEQYF. CDR3 bases: TGTGCCAGCAGTTCCCCCACAGAGCAGTACTTC.

In this sample, this clonotype turned up many times. Written as DNA, the CDR3 is TGTGCCAGCAGCGGCAGTATGGGCACTGAAGCTTTCTTT. Residues: CASSGSMGTEAFF. This rearrangement joins TRBV9 to TRBJ1-1; unclear D gene. The V gene lost 3 bases and the J gene lost 4 bases, with 10 bases spanning the gap. In germline, CDR1 is SGDLS, CDR2 YYNGEE. The CDR3 runs 13 residues.

J is TRBJ1-1 and V is TRBV9, with D possibly matching TRBD1 (6 bases). Trimming stripped 3 bases from V and 1 base from J, with 10 bases between. In germline, CDR1 is SGDLS, CDR2 YYNGEE. The CDR3 has 14 residues. The CDR3 sequence is CASSAGRGNTEAFF. For the CDR3, the DNA is TGTGCCAGCAGCGCGGGCAGGGGGAACACTGAAGCTTTCTTT.

This clonotype was picked up many times. The chain uses TRBV29-1 and TRBJ2-1; D is ambiguous. Trimming took 4 bases from V and 12 from J, leaving 4 bases between them. The CDR3 runs 8 residues. The germline CDR1 and CDR2 sequences are SQVTM and ANQGSEA. The CDR3 coding sequence is TGCAGCGTTGGTGGGCAGTTCTTC. It specifies CSVGGQFF.

This clonotype has ten or more counts. This chain uses TRBV28 with TRBJ1-5; D unclear. Germline V lookup: CDR1 MDHEN, CDR2 SYDVKM. CDR3 length: 12 amino acids. V lost 3 bases and J 6 bases, leaving 6 bases between the germline ends. CDR3 sequence reads: CASSFSVQPQHF. As DNA, the CDR3 is TGTGCCAGCAGTTTCAGCGTTCAGCCCCAGCATTTT.

This clonotype was detected ten times or more. The genes are TRBV24-1 and TRBJ2-6; D is perhaps TRBD1 (5 bases). This CDR3 is built from 17 residues. The ends were cut back, 5 bases at V and 2 bases at J, with 15 bases in the middle. Germline loops: CDR1 KGHDR, CDR2 SFDVKD. The DNA for the CDR3 is TGTGCCACCAGTGCCCACGCAGGGTCCACTGGGGCCAACGTCCTGACTTTC. Translating gives CATSAHAGSTGANVLTF.

This clonotype showed up many times. J is TRBJ2-7 and V is TRBV5-1, with D perhaps TRBD2 (6 bases). The CDR3 consists of 13 residues. The V gene lost 4 bases and the J gene lost 4 bases, with 12 bases spanning the gap. Germline values: CDR1 SGHRS, CDR2 YFSETQ. CDR3 residues: CASSAGSPYEQYF. CDR3 coding DNA: TGCGCCAGCAGCGCGGGGTCTCCTTACGAGCAGTACTTC.

In its sample, this clonotype was seen many times. The chain joins TRBV5-6 to TRBJ1-2; D call uncertain. The CDR3 spans 15 residues. CDR1 and CDR2 from the germline V gene are SGHDT and YYEEEE. The V end was cut by 4 bases, the J end by 5 bases, with 18 bases between. The CDR3 nucleotides read TGTGCCAGCAGCCTAACTACCCACTCGCCTTATGGCTACACCTTC. It is translated as CASSLTTHSPYGYTF.

This clonotype was picked up a small number of times. The V gene is TRBV5-4, the J gene TRBJ1-2, with a tentative D call TRBD1 (5 bases). Trimming cost V 0 bases and J 4 bases, with 13 bases left between them. The CDR3 consists of 15 residues. CDR1 and CDR2 (germline): SGHNT, YYREEE (reference sequence). CDR3 region: CASSLVGDLGYGYTF. In DNA form, the CDR3 reads TGTGCCAGCAGCTTGGTCGGGGACCTTGGCTATGGCTACACCTTC.

This clonotype was counted many times. The chain employs TRBV6-5 and TRBJ1-1; TRBD1 agrees at 8 bases. This CDR3 is built from 13 residues. The junction had 4 bases not matched to a gene; V was cut back by 5 bases and J by 5 bases. Germline loops: CDR1 MNHEY, CDR2 SVGAGI. Here the CDR3 reads CASSRRGRTEAFF. The CDR3 nucleotides read TGTGCCAGCAGTCGCAGGGGGCGGACTGAAGCTTTCTTT.

Many counts were recorded for this clonotype. The chain joins TRBV20-1 to TRBJ1-6, with a possible D match to TRBD1 (5 bases). Trimming shortened V by 5 bases and J by 7 bases, and 12 bases separated the two germline ends. This CDR3 comprises 13 residues. Germline CDR1 is DFQATT and CDR2 is SNEGSKA (reference sequence). In DNA form, the CDR3 reads TGCAGTGCTCCGGGACGGAACAATTCACCCCTCCACTTT. This translates into CSAPGRNNSPLHF.

This clonotype was counted between two and nine times. This could be a read error, since a much larger clone is one nucleotide away. This chain joins TRBV7-3 and TRBJ2-1, with D unresolved. The V end was cut by 10 bases, the J end by 4 bases, with 8 bases between. Per germline, CDR1 SGHTA and CDR2 FQGTGA. The CDR3 has 11 residues. As DNA, the CDR3 is TGTGCCAACATGGCTTACAATGAGCAGTTCTTC. Protein: CANMAYNEQFF.

By share, this clonotype counts as medium-sized. The rearrangement links TRBV7-9 to TRBJ2-1; a possible D gene is TRBD2 (5 bases). Trimming left V 5 bases short and J 0 bases short, with 8 bases between. From germline, CDR1 is SEHNR and CDR2 FQNEAQ (reference sequence). The CDR3 is 14 amino acids. CDR3 nucleotides: TGTGCCAGCAGCCTCGAGGGCTCCTACAATGAGCAGTTCTTC. The encoded protein is CASSLEGSYNEQFF. Filled out from reference TRBV7-9 and TRBJ2-1, the complete variable domain reads DTGVSQNPRHKITKRGQNVTFRCDPISEHNRLYWYRQTLGQGPEFLTYFQNEAQLEKSRLLSDRFSAERPKGSFSTLEIQRTEQGDSAMYLCASSLEGSYNEQFFGPGTRLTVL.

This clonotype was picked up many times. V and J are TRBV5-6 and TRBJ2-5; 9 nucleotides line up with TRBD1. Germline V gene lookup returns CDR1 SGHDT and CDR2 YYEEEE. There are 19 residues in the CDR3. The trim removed 6 bases at V and 6 bases at J, leaving 24 bases unmatched. CDR3 nucleotide sequence: TGTGCCAGCATCCTATTTGGTCCGGGACAGGGCCTGAACCGGAAGACCCAGTACTTC. Protein product: CASILFGPGQGLNRKTQYF.

This clonotype was seen repeatedly, ten times or more. The chain combines TRBV5-1 with TRBJ2-3; 7 nucleotides match TRBD1. V trimming: 1 base; J trimming: 4 bases; junction bases outside the gene matches: 3. The germline V gene encodes CDR1 SGHRS and CDR2 YFSETQ. This CDR3 spans 14 amino acids. For the CDR3, the DNA is TGCGCCAGCAGCTTGCGGCAGGGGGCAGATACGCAGTATTTT. It codes for CASSLRQGADTQYF.

The chain uses TRBV3-1 and TRBJ1-5; D remains unclear. V dropped 1 base and J dropped 1 base, with 11 bases sitting between them. This CDR3 is built from 16 residues. Per germline, CDR1 LGHDT and CDR2 YNNKEL (reference sequence). CDR3: CASSQGPPKSNQPQHF. The CDR3 bases are TGTGCCAGCAGCCAAGGGCCTCCCAAGAGCAATCAGCCCCAGCATTTT.

The CDR3 DNA reads as TGCGCCAGCAGCTTGCGGGGACTAGAGGTCGCAGATACGCAGTATTTT. As protein: CASSLRGLEVADTQYF. The V and J genes are TRBV5-1 and TRBJ2-3; 8 bases match TRBD2. V was pared by 1 base and J by 4 bases, with 8 bases of the junction left unmatched. This CDR3 is built from 16 residues. The germline gives CDR1 SGHRS, CDR2 YFSETQ.